These 28 T cell receptor beta chains were sequenced from one sample in a study of CD8 T cells in Susac syndrome. When the RNA was reverse transcribed, random hexamers were used with an input of 0.5 to 1 ug. TCRdb itself ran the immunoSEQ multiplex PCR reads through MiXCR, one entry per CDR3 protein. The data show 70,000 to 100,000 distinct CDR3 sequences, approximately 96% seen once. Specimen: CD8+ T cells from PBMCs. The receptors stem from a human donor with Susac syndrome.

The chain couples TRBV30 to TRBJ2-2; 10 bases agree with TRBD1. The ends lost 2 bases at V and 6 bases at J; junction bases unmatched: 3. This CDR3 contains 14 residues. Germline values: CDR1 GTSNPN, CDR2 SVGIG (reference sequence). In nucleotides, the CDR3 is TGTGCCTGGAGTTTCGGACAGGGGGCCGGGGAGCTGTTTTTT. It yields the protein CAWSFGQGAGELFF.

This clonotype was observed once. The chain carries TRBV15 and TRBJ2-2; TRBD2 agrees at 8 bases. J was trimmed by 2 bases and V by 8 bases; bases with no gene match: 1. Germline lookup yields CDR1 LNHNV and CDR2 YYDKDF (reference sequence). This CDR3 has 13 residues. Here the CDR3 DNA reads TGTGCCACCCGGGGGGGCAACACCGGGGAGCTGTTTTTT. This codes for CATRGGNTGELFF.

The J gene is TRBJ1-5, the V gene TRBV27, with 9 bases aligning to TRBD1. The germline V gene encodes CDR1 MNHEY and CDR2 SMNVEV (reference sequence). The length of the CDR3 is 14 residues. After removal of 5 bases from V and 13 bases from J, the junction contained 12 bases not matched to a gene. In nucleotides, the CDR3 is TGTGCCAGCAGTCCCCAAGGGACAGGGAACGGTCAGCATTTT. Translating gives CASSPQGTGNGQHF.

The chain links TRBV20-1 to TRBJ1-5; D possibly corresponds to TRBD1 (5 bases). Per germline, CDR1 DFQATT and CDR2 SNEGSKA (reference sequence). The CDR3 totals 16 residues. V was cut by 2 bases and J by 0 bases, with 14 bases left in between. The CDR3 here is CSARLDGGGSNQPQHF. The CDR3 DNA reads TGCAGTGCTAGACTGGATGGGGGGGGTAGCAATCAGCCCCAGCATTTT.

A word on this clonotype: No DNA is shown, since the ends of the CDR3 on it are uncertain; the CDR3 is the one TCRdb lists. The J gene is TRBJ1-5, the V gene TRBV20-1; the table gives TRBD1 as D, unverified against the DNA. Germline loops: CDR1 DFQATT, CDR2 SNEGSKA (reference sequence). The CDR3 is 17 residues long, counting both termini. This chain's CDR3 is CSILGGREKIRNQPQHF.

The chain links TRBV13 to TRBJ2-7; no clear D gene. This CDR3 region has 12 residues. Between the trimmed V and J ends, which lost 5 bases and 3 bases, there was a span of 8 bases. Looked up from germline, CDR1 is PRHDT and CDR2 is FYEKMQ (reference sequence). The DNA of the CDR3 is TGTGCCAGCAGCCAAAGGAACTACGAGCAGTACTTC. This translates into CASSQRNYEQYF.

The chain carries TRBV27 and TRBJ1-2; D unresolved. The CDR3 consists of 13 residues. Germline V gene lookup returns CDR1 MNHEY and CDR2 SMNVEV (reference sequence). Trimming pared 5 bases from V and 8 bases from J, leaving 15 bases between. The CDR3 is CASSDRALLGYTF. The CDR3 DNA reads TGTGCCAGCAGTGATAGGGCCCTCCTAGGCTACACCTTC.

The chain carries TRBV20-1 and TRBJ2-7; no clear D gene. There are 10 residues in the CDR3. The germline V gene encodes CDR1 DFQATT and CDR2 SNEGSKA (reference sequence). Written as DNA, the CDR3 is TGCAGCCCTTATTCCTACGAGCAGTACTTC. Its protein is CSPYSYEQYF.

The rearrangement links TRBV6-2 or TRBV6-3 to TRBJ2-3, with D possibly matching TRBD2 (5 bases). This CDR3 region has 14 residues. Trimming removed 5 bases at V and 5 bases at J, with 14 bases between. Looked up from germline, CDR1 is MNHEY and CDR2 is SVGEGT. CDR3 DNA: TGTGCCAGCAGTCCGCTTGAGGGTAGAGATACGCAGTATTTT. Protein: CASSPLEGRDTQYF.

This clonotype appeared a few times. The J gene is TRBJ2-2, the V gene TRBV6-1, with D possibly matching TRBD1 (6 bases). The V end was cut by 7 bases, the J end by 1 base, with 10 bases between. CDR1 MNHNS and CDR2 SASEGT come from the germline V gene. The CDR3 runs to 14 residues. The CDR3 DNA sequence: TGTGCCAGCACCGGGACAATGAACACCGGGGAGCTGTTTTTT. Encoded protein: CASTGTMNTGELFF.

The chain carries TRBV9 and TRBJ2-7; D is unresolved. The V end lost 0 bases, the J end lost 4 bases, and 8 bases lay between the germline ends. CDR1 and CDR2 from the germline V gene are SGDLS and YYNGEE. This CDR3 is 13 amino acids long. For the CDR3, the DNA is TGTGCCAGCAGCGTAGCGGATCGGTACGAGCAGTACTTC. It is translated as CASSVADRYEQYF.

The chain employs TRBV7-6 and TRBJ1-2; D not resolved. Germline values: CDR1 SGHVS, CDR2 FNYEAQ. The V gene lost 0 bases and the J gene lost 3 bases, with 5 bases spanning the gap. This CDR3 comprises 13 residues. The CDR3 loop is CASSLANDYGYTF. The CDR3 region has the DNA TGTGCCAGCAGCTTAGCAAATGACTATGGCTACACCTTC. The full variable domain, with the rest looked up from reference TRBV7-6 and TRBJ1-2, is GAGVSQSPRYKVTKRGQDVALRCDPISGHVSLYWYRQALGQGPEFLTYFNYEAQQDKSGLPNDRFSAERPEGSISTLTIQRTEQRDSAMYRCASSLANDYGYTFGSGTRLTVV.

The rearrangement links TRBV29-1 to TRBJ2-4, with 8 bases fitting TRBD2. Per the germline V gene, CDR1 is SQVTM and CDR2 is ANQGSEA. J gave up 5 bases and V 6 bases, and 12 bases lay outside the gene matches. The CDR3 is 15 amino acids. CDR3 protein: CSVTRGGRGENIQYF. In DNA form, the CDR3 reads TGCAGCGTGACGCGCGGGGGGCGAGGGGAAAACATTCAGTACTTC.

The chain recombines TRBV6-2 or TRBV6-3 with TRBJ2-7; 9 bases agree with TRBD2. The CDR3 extends over 16 amino acids. The trim removed 2 bases at V and 6 bases at J, leaving 11 bases unmatched. Germline loops: CDR1 MNHEY, CDR2 SVGEGT. The CDR3 DNA follows: TGTGCCAGCAGTTACACGACGAGCGGGGGGCCCTCCGAGCAGTACTTC. It is translated as CASSYTTSGGPSEQYF.

V is TRBV9 and J is TRBJ1-1; D unclear. CDR3 length equals 9 residues. CDR1 and CDR2 from the germline V gene are SGDLS and YYNGEE. Deletions cut 10 bases from V and 11 bases from J, with 12 bases between. CDR3 protein: CAGPQVAFF. The CDR3 DNA reads as TGTGCCGGTCCACAAGTGGCTTTCTTT.

Here the CDR3 reads CASSMAFGTQETQYF. The DNA of the CDR3 is TGTGCCAGTAGTATGGCCTTCGGGACCCAAGAGACCCAGTACTTC. The genes are TRBV19 and TRBJ2-5; D is tentatively TRBD1 or TRBD2 (5 bases each). Trimming took 3 bases from V and 1 from J, leaving 12 bases between them. Germline-derived CDR1 and CDR2 are LNHDA and SQIVND (reference sequence). The CDR3 is made up of 15 amino acids.

V gene TRBV6-5 combines with J gene TRBJ1-2, with D perhaps TRBD1 (6 bases). CDR3 length equals 12 residues. Per germline, CDR1 MNHEY and CDR2 SVGAGI. Trimming took 4 bases from V and 8 from J, leaving 11 bases between them. The CDR3 is CASSWGPGGYTF. Written as DNA, the CDR3 is TGTGCCAGCAGTTGGGGGCCGGGCGGCTACACCTTC.

This clonotype was seen a single time. The chain recombines TRBV5-1 with TRBJ1-1; 7 bases align to TRBD1. V shed 4 bases, J shed 1 base, and the junction held 4 bases outside the gene matches. The CDR3 totals 14 residues. Germline loops: CDR1 SGHRS, CDR2 YFSETQ. CDR3 in amino acids: CASSGRQGNTEAFF. CDR3 DNA sequence: TGCGCCAGCAGCGGACGACAGGGGAACACTGAAGCTTTCTTT.

This rearrangement joins TRBV19 to TRBJ1-1; tentative D call: TRBD1 (5 bases). V was trimmed by 5 bases and J by 4 bases, leaving 11 bases between them. Per the germline V gene, CDR1 is LNHDA and CDR2 is SQIVND (reference sequence). This CDR3 has 13 amino acids. CDR3 DNA sequence: TGTGCCAGTAGTGCGACAGTTATCACTGAAGCTTTCTTT. Encoded protein: CASSATVITEAFF.

The chain has TRBV10-3 and TRBJ2-5, with TRBD2 as a possible D gene (6 bases). This CDR3 contains 15 residues. Germline CDR1 and CDR2: ENHRY and SYGVKD. The V end was cut by 0 bases, the J end by 5 bases, with 13 bases between. DNA of the CDR3: TGTGCCATCAGTGAGTCGAGCCCGGGGGAGGAGACCCAGTACTTC. Its translation is CAISESSPGEETQYF.

The rearrangement links TRBV29-1 to TRBJ1-5; the match to TRBD1 covers 9 bases. J gave up 5 bases and V 4 bases, and 3 bases lay outside the gene matches. The CDR3 runs 13 residues. CDR1 is SQVTM, CDR2 ANQGSEA, per germline. CDR3 protein: CSVGGTGHQPQHF. The CDR3 region has the DNA TGCAGCGTTGGGGGGACAGGGCATCAGCCCCAGCATTTT.

The chain is built from TRBV7-9 and TRBJ1-1; tentative D call: TRBD1 (6 bases). V shed 5 bases and J shed 1 base, with 11 bases lying between them. The length of the CDR3 is 14 residues. Germline assignment: CDR1 SEHNR and CDR2 FQNEAQ (reference sequence). CDR3 sequence: CASSSGQTNTEAFF. The CDR3 nucleotides read TGTGCCAGCAGCAGCGGACAGACGAACACTGAAGCTTTCTTT.

The rearrangement joins TRBV20-1 to TRBJ1-2; no clear D gene. Trimming stripped 5 bases from V and 10 bases from J, with 5 bases between. Germline V lookup: CDR1 DFQATT, CDR2 SNEGSKA (reference sequence). The CDR3 extends over 8 amino acids. CDR3 coding DNA: TGCAGTGCTCACACCTACACCTTC. Its translation is CSAHTYTF.

The gene calls are TRBV7-6 and TRBJ2-1, with a tentative D call TRBD1 (5 bases). CDR1 is SGHVS and CDR2 is FNYEAQ in the germline V gene. V was cut by 3 bases and J by 7 bases, with 13 bases left in between. The CDR3 loop spans 14 amino acids. Written as DNA, the CDR3 is TGTGCCAGCAGCTTCGGGCAGGGCAGGAATGAGCAGTTCTTC. Its protein is CASSFGQGRNEQFF.

The chain employs TRBV20-1 and TRBJ2-3; TRBD2 aligns across 10 bases. The germline V gene has CDR1 DFQATT and CDR2 SNEGSKA (reference sequence). With 3 bases clipped from V and 0 bases from J, the junction kept 9 bases outside the gene matches. The CDR3 has 17 residues. The CDR3: CSASRASGGQSTDTQYF. In DNA form, the CDR3 reads TGCAGTGCTAGTCGGGCTAGCGGGGGCCAAAGCACAGATACGCAGTATTTT.

The rearrangement uses TRBV12-3 or TRBV12-4 and TRBJ1-5; D is undetermined. The V end lost 5 bases, the J end lost 4 bases, and 15 bases lay between the germline ends. The CDR3 runs to 15 residues. CDR3 in amino acids: CASSPRGWGNQPQHF. The CDR3 bases are TGTGCCAGCAGTCCCCGGGGTTGGGGTAATCAGCCCCAGCATTTT.

The rearrangement joins TRBV6-5 to TRBJ2-7; D is possibly TRBD1 (5 bases). Per germline, CDR1 MNHEY and CDR2 SVGAGI. The CDR3 runs to 14 residues. Trimming took off 2 bases at V and 2 bases at J, with 10 bases between the two ends. CDR3 protein: CASSYRDSTYEQYF. Written as DNA, the CDR3 is TGTGCCAGCAGTTACCGAGACAGTACCTACGAGCAGTACTTC.

This rearrangement joins TRBV20-1 to TRBJ2-7; 9 bases line up with TRBD1. The V and J ends lost 6 bases and 3 bases, in that order; junction bases with no gene match: 9. Germline V gene data show CDR1 as DFQATT and CDR2 as SNEGSKA (reference sequence). The CDR3 runs 14 residues. The CDR3 reads CSAVSRTGDYEQYF. CDR3 DNA sequence: TGCAGTGCCGTTAGCCGGACAGGGGACTACGAGCAGTACTTC.